This TCR beta chain was recorded in a study of blood T cell repertoires in COVID-19. Clones were read by immunoSEQ multiplex PCR, and TCRdb kept only the in-frame ones, dropping some. The sample has almost 350,000 clones, around nine tenths seen once; the top ten hold 1%. V was cut by 3 bases and J by 2 bases, with 8 bases left in between. This CDR3 is 13 amino acids long. Germline V lookup: CDR1 KGHSH, CDR2 LQKENI. The rearrangement joins TRBV18 to TRBJ2-7; maybe TRBD1 (5 bases). The sequenced material came from PBMCs or T cells enriched from blood (not recorded which). The TCR comes from a woman in her twenties or thirties who had been exposed to COVID-19. DNA of the CDR3: TGTGCCAGCTCACCGACAGAGACCTACGAGCAGTACTTC. It translates to CASSPTETYEQYF.